The 6 T cell receptor beta chains in this list originate from one sample, sequenced in a study of identical twins. Each CDR3 protein gets one entry after TCRdb re-called the 5' RACE reads with MiXCR. The sample consists of more than 400,000 distinct CDR3 sequences, roughly 15% of them appearing once. These records were also assigned to another study, of yellow fever vaccine responses in identical twins.

Sample: CD4+ T cells sorted from blood. The receptors originated from a woman aged 18-29 years in good health.

This clonotype was found a few times. V and J are TRBV20-1 and TRBJ1-2; a possible D gene is TRBD1 (5 bases). The CDR3 extends over 11 amino acids. Germline CDR1 reads DFQATT; CDR2 reads SNEGSKA (reference sequence). Trimming left V 5 bases short and J 8 bases short, with 12 bases between. CDR3 DNA: TGCAGTGCTCCCACGGGGGGAGGCTACACCTTC. Its protein product is CSAPTGGGYTF.

The chain links TRBV10-2 to TRBJ2-7; unclear D gene. The ends were cut back, 4 bases at V and 6 bases at J, with 13 bases in the middle. Germline loops: CDR1 WSHSY, CDR2 SAAADI. There are 13 residues in the CDR3. The CDR3 loop reads CASSGTGAGEQYV. In nucleotides, the CDR3 is TGCGCCAGCAGTGGGACCGGAGCAGGCGAGCAGTACGTC.

This clonotype was seen more than once but under ten times. V is TRBV18 and J is TRBJ2-1; maybe TRBD2 (6 bases). The V and J ends lost 3 bases and 3 bases respectively, with 12 bases between them. The CDR3 extends over 15 amino acids. Germline V gene data show CDR1 as KGHSH and CDR2 as LQKENI. The CDR3 DNA follows: TGTGCCAGCTCACCGAACCCGGGAGACTACAATGAGCAGTTCTTC. This sequence encodes CASSPNPGDYNEQFF.

This clonotype has a handful of counts. V gene TRBV3-1 combines with J gene TRBJ1-1, with 9 bases lining up with TRBD1. Germline-derived CDR1 and CDR2 are LGHDT and YNNKEL (reference sequence). The V segment lost 6 bases and the J segment 1 base; nucleotides outside the gene matches: 0. The CDR3 covers 13 residues. CDR3 in DNA: TGTGCCAGCAGGGACAGGGGGAACACTGAAGCTTTCTTT. Translated: CASRDRGNTEAFF.

The genes are TRBV5-1 and TRBJ2-2; TRBD1 agrees at 8 bases. This CDR3 spans 16 amino acids. CDR1 is SGHRS and CDR2 is YFSETQ in the germline V gene. Trimming removed 0 bases from V and 6 bases from J; junction bases left unmatched: 7. The CDR3 region is CASSLEWTGTAGELFF. In nucleotides, the CDR3 is TGCGCCAGCAGCTTGGAGTGGACAGGGACCGCCGGGGAGCTGTTTTTT.

This clonotype came up a few times. The V and J genes are TRBV5-1 and TRBJ2-7, with no clear D. V lost 3 bases and J lost 1, with 11 bases in between. This CDR3 region has 14 residues. The germline gives CDR1 SGHRS, CDR2 YFSETQ. The CDR3 is CASSYSRVSYEQYF. The CDR3 DNA sequence: TGCGCCAGCAGCTATTCACGGGTGTCCTACGAGCAGTACTTC.